The clone carrying this T cell receptor (beta chain) was observed a single time. The data stem from a study of OX40 agonist ivuxolimab in advanced cancers. Measured with immunoSEQ multiplex PCR; TCRdb has only the in-frame clones, and not every one. The profile shows 80,000 or so clones, around nine tenths of them singletons. The receptor's source is an adult with an advanced solid tumor such as melanoma, head and neck, liver or kidney cancer. The input for sequencing was CD4+ or CD8+ T cells sorted from blood, taken in a trial of the OX40 agonist ivuxolimab.

DNA for the CDR3: TGTGCCAGCTCACCGGGGGGTACTAGCGGCTACAATGAGCAGTTCTTC. Amino acids: CASSPGGTSGYNEQFF. This chain connects TRBV18 to TRBJ2-1; 8 bases match TRBD2. CDR1 is KGHSH and CDR2 is LQKENI in the germline V gene. With 3 bases clipped from V and 3 bases from J, the junction kept 7 bases outside the gene matches. The CDR3 has 16 residues. Combining the CDR3 with reference TRBV18 and TRBJ2-1 gives the whole variable domain NAGVMQNPRHLVRRRGQEARLRCSPMKGHSHVYWYRQLPEEGLKFMVYLQKENIIDESGMPKERFSAEFPKEGPSILRIQQVVRGDSAAYFCASSPGGTSGYNEQFFGPGTRLTVL.